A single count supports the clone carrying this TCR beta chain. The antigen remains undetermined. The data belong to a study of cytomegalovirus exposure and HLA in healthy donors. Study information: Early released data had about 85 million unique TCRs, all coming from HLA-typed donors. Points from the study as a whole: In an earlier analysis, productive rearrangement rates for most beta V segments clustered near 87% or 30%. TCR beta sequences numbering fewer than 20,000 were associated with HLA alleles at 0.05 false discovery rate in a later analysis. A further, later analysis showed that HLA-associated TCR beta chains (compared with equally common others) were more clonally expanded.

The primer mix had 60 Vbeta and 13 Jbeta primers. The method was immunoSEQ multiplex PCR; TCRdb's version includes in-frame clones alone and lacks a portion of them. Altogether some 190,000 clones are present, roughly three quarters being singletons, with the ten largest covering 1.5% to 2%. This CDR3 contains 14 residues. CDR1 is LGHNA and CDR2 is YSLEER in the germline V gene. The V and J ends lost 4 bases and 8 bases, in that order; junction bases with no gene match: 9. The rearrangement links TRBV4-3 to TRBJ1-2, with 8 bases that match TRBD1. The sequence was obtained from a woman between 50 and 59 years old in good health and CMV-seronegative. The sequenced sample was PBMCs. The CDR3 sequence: CASSPRTGTAGYTF. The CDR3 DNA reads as TGCGCCAGCAGCCCACGGACAGGGACGGCCGGCTACACCTTC.